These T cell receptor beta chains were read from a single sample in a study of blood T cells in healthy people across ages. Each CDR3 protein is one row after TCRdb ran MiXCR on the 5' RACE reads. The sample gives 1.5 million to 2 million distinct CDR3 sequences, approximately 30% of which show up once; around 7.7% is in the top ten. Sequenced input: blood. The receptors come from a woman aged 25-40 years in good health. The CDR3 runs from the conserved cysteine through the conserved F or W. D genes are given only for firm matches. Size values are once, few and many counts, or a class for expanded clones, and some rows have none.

CDR3 protein: CASCPGTVRLTDTQYF
CDR3 DNA: TGTGCCAGCTGCCCTGGGACAGTAAGGCTGACAGATACGCAGTATTTT
clone size: few
CDR3 length: 16
D gene: TRBD1
V gene: TRBV7-3
J gene: TRBJ2-3

CDR3 protein: CASSLLAGRIEQFF
CDR3 DNA: TGTGCCAGCAGCTTATTAGCAGGGCGCATTGAGCAGTTCTTC
clone size: .
CDR3 length: 14
D gene: .
V gene: TRBV7-2
J gene: TRBJ2-1

CDR3 protein: CASSLQLLQGAQETQYF
CDR3 DNA: TGTGCCAGCAGCCTCCAACTCCTACAGGGGGCTCAAGAGACCCAGTACTTC
clone size: .
CDR3 length: 17
D gene: TRBD1
V gene: TRBV3-1
J gene: TRBJ2-5

CDR3 protein: CASSGTSGTNYEQYF
CDR3 DNA: TGCGCCAGCAGCGGTACTAGCGGGACGAACTACGAGCAGTACTTC
clone size: .
CDR3 length: 15
D gene: TRBD2
V gene: TRBV5-1
J gene: TRBJ2-7

CDR3 protein: CSVEEGLAGGLGEQYF
CDR3 DNA: TGCAGCGTTGAAGAAGGCCTAGCGGGGGGGCTCGGCGAGCAGTACTTC
clone size: .
CDR3 length: 16
D gene: TRBD2
V gene: TRBV29-1
J gene: TRBJ2-7

CDR3 protein: CASSTRSGGIQSDTQYF
CDR3 DNA: TGTGCCAGCAGCACCAGAAGCGGCGGGATTCAGTCTGATACGCAGTATTTT
clone size: few
CDR3 length: 17
D gene: .
V gene: TRBV2
J gene: TRBJ2-3

CDR3 protein: CASSVGGVNEQYF
CDR3 DNA: TGTGCCAGCAGCGTTGGGGGCGTCAACGAGCAGTACTTC
clone size: many
CDR3 length: 13
D gene: .
V gene: TRBV9
J gene: TRBJ2-7

CDR3 protein: CASSPQGPPWDEQYF
CDR3 DNA: TGTGCCAGCAGCCCCCAGGGACCACCCTGGGACGAGCAGTACTTC
clone size: .
CDR3 length: 15
D gene: .
V gene: TRBV9
J gene: TRBJ2-7

CDR3 protein: CSASGRGLGEQYF
CDR3 DNA: TGCAGTGCTAGCGGACGGGGCCTCGGCGAGCAGTACTTC
clone size: .
CDR3 length: 13
D gene: .
V gene: TRBV20-1
J gene: TRBJ2-7

CDR3 protein: CASQGRYEQYF
CDR3 DNA: TGTGCCAGTCAGGGACGGTACGAGCAGTACTTC
clone size: many
CDR3 length: 11
D gene: .
V gene: TRBV6-5
J gene: TRBJ2-7

CDR3 protein: CSARNPQGVGGPTDTQYF
CDR3 DNA: TGCAGTGCTAGAAACCCTCAGGGGGTAGGGGGACCCACAGATACGCAGTATTTT
clone size: .
CDR3 length: 18
D gene: TRBD1
V gene: TRBV20-1
J gene: TRBJ2-3

CDR3 protein: CSVGLLHSPYEQYF
CDR3 DNA: TGCAGCGTTGGACTCCTTCATTCCCCCTACGAGCAGTACTTC
clone size: few
CDR3 length: 14
D gene: .
V gene: TRBV29-1
J gene: TRBJ2-7

CDR3 protein: CASSPLGRNIQYF
CDR3 DNA: TGTGCCAGCTCACCATTGGGGCGAAACATTCAGTACTTC
clone size: few
CDR3 length: 13
D gene: .
V gene: TRBV18
J gene: TRBJ2-4

CDR3 protein: CAISSGDRLYNEQFF
CDR3 DNA: TGTGCCATCAGCTCGGGTGACAGGCTTTACAATGAGCAGTTCTTC
clone size: many
CDR3 length: 15
D gene: .
V gene: TRBV10-3
J gene: TRBJ2-1

CDR3 protein: CASGVQGEEGYEQYF
CDR3 DNA: TGTGCCAGCGGCGTGCAGGGAGAAGAGGGCTACGAGCAGTACTTC
clone size: .
CDR3 length: 15
D gene: .
V gene: TRBV9
J gene: TRBJ2-7

CDR3 protein: CASSSLSRGETQYF
CDR3 DNA: TGTGCCAGCAGTTCCCTCTCGCGGGGAGAGACCCAGTACTTC
clone size: once
CDR3 length: 14
D gene: .
V gene: TRBV7-7
J gene: TRBJ2-5

CDR3 protein: CASSEGTGIEGGYTF
CDR3 DNA: TGCGCCAGCAGTGAGGGGACAGGGATCGAGGGTGGCTACACCTTC
clone size: many
CDR3 length: 15
D gene: TRBD1
V gene: TRBV10-2
J gene: TRBJ1-2

CDR3 protein: CASSRQDGPEKLFF
CDR3 DNA: TGCGCCAGCAGCCGCCAGGACGGGCCTGAAAAACTGTTTTTT
clone size: few
CDR3 length: 14
D gene: .
V gene: TRBV5-1
J gene: TRBJ1-4

CDR3 protein: CASSSGPQAAFF
CDR3 DNA: TGTGCCAGCAGTTCGGGACCCCAGGCAGCTTTCTTT
clone size: few
CDR3 length: 12
D gene: .
V gene: TRBV28
J gene: TRBJ1-1

CDR3 protein: CASSQLAGVETQYF
CDR3 DNA: TGTGCCAGCAGCCAACTAGCGGGAGTTGAGACCCAGTACTTC
clone size: .
CDR3 length: 14
D gene: TRBD2
V gene: TRBV11-2
J gene: TRBJ2-5

CDR3 protein: CASTNGGIAYEQYF
CDR3 DNA: TGTGCCAGCACCAACGGGGGTATTGCCTACGAGCAGTACTTC
clone size: many
CDR3 length: 14
D gene: .
V gene: TRBV12-3/TRBV12-4
J gene: TRBJ2-7

CDR3 protein: CASSLGVGIGNQPQHF
CDR3 DNA: TGTGCCAGCAGCTTAGGGGTAGGGATAGGGAATCAGCCCCAGCATTTT
clone size: .
CDR3 length: 16
D gene: .
V gene: TRBV7-9
J gene: TRBJ1-5

CDR3 protein: CASSPRTAPPNNEQFF
CDR3 DNA: TGTGCCAGCAGCCCCAGGACAGCACCTCCTAACAATGAGCAGTTCTTC
clone size: once
CDR3 length: 16
D gene: .
V gene: TRBV7-6
J gene: TRBJ2-1

CDR3 protein: CASSLVGGRGHTF
CDR3 DNA: TGTGCCAGCAGCTTAGTGGGAGGCCGGGGCCACACCTTC
clone size: few
CDR3 length: 13
D gene: .
V gene: TRBV11-2
J gene: TRBJ1-2

CDR3 protein: CARAGQGYEQYF
CDR3 DNA: TGTGCCAGGGCAGGACAGGGTTACGAGCAGTACTTC
clone size: many
CDR3 length: 12
D gene: TRBD1
V gene: TRBV27
J gene: TRBJ2-7

CDR3 protein: CASRDSRSYEQYF
CDR3 DNA: TGTGCCAGCAGGGACAGCCGTTCCTACGAGCAGTACTTC
clone size: few
CDR3 length: 13
D gene: .
V gene: TRBV12-3/TRBV12-4
J gene: TRBJ2-7

CDR3 protein: CASGGFTTDTQYF
CDR3 DNA: TGTGCCAGCGGGGGGTTTACCACAGATACGCAGTATTTT
clone size: .
CDR3 length: 13
D gene: .
V gene: TRBV28
J gene: TRBJ2-3

CDR3 protein: CASSETGGAYNEQFF
CDR3 DNA: TGTGCCAGCAGTGAGACAGGGGGCGCATACAATGAGCAGTTCTTC
clone size: many
CDR3 length: 15
D gene: TRBD1
V gene: TRBV25-1
J gene: TRBJ2-1

CDR3 protein: CASSFLALETQYF
CDR3 DNA: TGTGCCAGCAGCTTTCTGGCACTGGAGACCCAGTACTTC
clone size: many
CDR3 length: 13
D gene: .
V gene: TRBV7-9
J gene: TRBJ2-5

CDR3 protein: CASSLNRDRGQISTDTQYF
CDR3 DNA: TGTGCCAGCAGCTTAAACCGGGACAGGGGTCAGATTAGCACAGATACGCAGTATTTT
clone size: few
CDR3 length: 19
D gene: TRBD1
V gene: TRBV7-2
J gene: TRBJ2-3

CDR3 protein: CASSPQTYGQYF
CDR3 DNA: TGTGCCAGCAGTCCCCAAACCTACGGGCAGTACTTC
clone size: few
CDR3 length: 12
D gene: .
V gene: TRBV28
J gene: TRBJ2-7

CDR3 protein: CASSKDSGSTDTQYF
CDR3 DNA: TGTGCCAGCAGCAAAGATTCTGGGAGCACAGATACGCAGTATTTT
clone size: .
CDR3 length: 15
D gene: .
V gene: TRBV21-1
J gene: TRBJ2-3

CDR3 protein: CASSLSLKLNPVAHGYTF
CDR3 DNA: TGTGCCAGCAGCCTCAGCCTAAAACTCAACCCAGTAGCGCATGGCTACACCTTC
clone size: few
CDR3 length: 18
D gene: .
V gene: TRBV28
J gene: TRBJ1-2